These T cell receptor beta chains were read from a single sample in a study of blood T cell repertoires in COVID-19. Sequencing was performed with immunoSEQ multiplex PCR; in TCRdb, only in-frame clones are kept and a portion is missing. The sample lists around 200,000 clones; around 83% were seen once. Sequencing used peripheral blood. All receptors come from a woman aged 45-60 years with acute or convalescent COVID-19. The CDR3 runs from the conserved cysteine through the conserved F or W. The D gene is left open where the match is weak. Expanded clones get a size class; other rows say once, few or many, or leave the size out.

D: TRBD2; J: TRBJ2-5; V: TRBV24-1; size: -; CDR3: CASGGVAGGQETQYF; DNA: TGTGCCTCCGGGGGAGTAGCGGGAGGACAAGAGACCCAGTACTTC
D: -; J: TRBJ1-2; V: TRBV28; size: -; CDR3: CASTLSRSRGYTF; DNA: TGTGCCAGCACCCTATCCCGGTCTCGTGGCTACACCTTC
D: -; J: TRBJ2-5; V: TRBV5-4; size: -; CDR3: CASTIDLVETQYF; DNA: TGTGCCAGCACCATAGATCTGGTAGAGACCCAGTACTTC
D: -; J: TRBJ2-2; V: TRBV27; size: -; CDR3: CASSDSSNTGELFF; DNA: TGTGCCAGCAGCGACAGCTCGAACACCGGGGAGCTGTTTTTT
D: TRBD1; J: TRBJ2-7; V: TRBV28; size: few; CDR3: CASSSAGTGEYEQYF; DNA: TGTGCCAGCAGTTCAGCCGGGACAGGGGAGTACGAGCAGTACTTC
D: -; J: TRBJ2-5; V: TRBV5-1; size: -; CDR3: CASSWEGTSSPVSAQYF; DNA: TGCGCCAGCAGCTGGGAAGGGACTTCTTCCCCGGTGTCGGCCCAGTACTTC
D: -; J: TRBJ2-5; V: TRBV19; size: many; CDR3: CASRLAETQYF; DNA: TGTGCCAGTAGACTAGCCGAGACCCAGTACTTC
D: -; J: TRBJ1-6; V: TRBV2; size: -; CDR3: CASERRTGNYNSPLHF; DNA: TGTGCCAGCGAACGGCGGACGGGAAACTATAATTCACCCCTCCACTTT
D: -; J: TRBJ1-3; V: TRBV6-5; size: -; CDR3: CASGGGGNTIYF; DNA: TGTGCCAGTGGGGGGGGTGGAAACACCATATATTTT
D: TRBD2; J: TRBJ2-1; V: TRBV6-6; size: -; CDR3: CASSWTSGSLEQFF; DNA: TGTGCCAGCAGTTGGACTAGCGGGAGCCTTGAGCAGTTCTTC
D: -; J: TRBJ2-3; V: TRBV5-1; size: -; CDR3: CASSEQGSNTQYF; DNA: TGCGCCAGCAGCGAACAGGGATCAAATACGCAGTATTTT
D: -; J: TRBJ1-4; V: TRBV28; size: -; CDR3: CAAGGQGNFNEKLFF; DNA: TGTGCCGCCGGCGGTCAGGGGAACTTTAATGAAAAACTGTTTTTT
D: TRBD1; J: TRBJ2-1; V: TRBV28; size: -; CDR3: CASRMTGGSYNEQFF; DNA: TGTGCCAGCAGGATGACAGGGGGCAGCTACAATGAGCAGTTCTTC
D: -; J: TRBJ1-5; V: TRBV11-2; size: once; CDR3: CASSHDWSNQPQHF; DNA: TGTGCCAGCAGTCATGACTGGAGCAATCAGCCCCAGCATTTT
D: TRBD2; J: TRBJ2-7; V: TRBV27; size: -; CDR3: CASSFSLAGSYEQYF; DNA: TGTGCCAGCAGTTTCTCCCTAGCGGGTTCCTACGAGCAGTACTTC
D: TRBD1; J: TRBJ2-7; V: TRBV10-2; size: few; CDR3: CASSDSRPGTGIYEQYF; DNA: TGCGCCAGCAGTGATTCGAGGCCCGGGACAGGGATCTACGAGCAGTACTTC
D: TRBD1; J: TRBJ1-5; V: TRBV19; size: -; CDR3: CASGTDVNQPQHF; DNA: TGTGCCAGCGGGACAGATGTAAATCAGCCCCAGCATTTT
D: TRBD1; J: TRBJ2-1; V: TRBV11-2; size: -; CDR3: CASSLGRQGARNYNEQFF; DNA: TGTGCCAGCAGCTTAGGTAGACAGGGGGCACGGAACTACAATGAGCAGTTCTTC
D: TRBD1; J: TRBJ1-1; V: TRBV5-4; size: -; CDR3: CASSMTLGTGGHTEAFF; DNA: TGTGCCAGCAGCATGACCCTCGGGACAGGGGGCCACACTGAAGCTTTCTTT
D: -; J: TRBJ1-1; V: TRBV4-2; size: -; CDR3: CASILQVGAVNTEAFF; DNA: TGTGCCAGCATCCTCCAAGTGGGGGCGGTGAACACTGAAGCTTTCTTT
D: TRBD2; J: TRBJ2-7; V: TRBV3-1/TRBV3-2; size: -; CDR3: CASSQDGSRTSGKYEQYF; DNA: TGTGCCAGCAGCCAAGATGGCTCTCGGACTAGCGGGAAATACGAGCAGTACTTC
D: -; J: TRBJ1-1; V: TRBV7-8; size: few; CDR3: CASSLGTANTEAFF; DNA: TGTGCCAGCAGCTTAGGGACAGCAAACACTGAAGCTTTCTTT
D: -; J: TRBJ2-7; V: TRBV9; size: -; CDR3: CASSSLVGGPSYEQYF; DNA: TGTGCCAGCAGCTCGTTGGTGGGAGGTCCGTCCTACGAGCAGTACTTC
D: TRBD1; J: TRBJ2-2; V: TRBV27; size: once; CDR3: CASSKTGGTNTGELFF; DNA: TGTGCCAGCAGCAAAACAGGGGGCACGAACACCGGGGAGCTGTTTTTT
D: TRBD2; J: TRBJ2-1; V: TRBV19; size: -; CDR3: CASSTASGNEQFF; DNA: TGTGCCAGCAGTACGGCTAGCGGCAATGAGCAGTTCTTC
D: TRBD2; J: TRBJ2-1; V: TRBV6-6; size: -; CDR3: CASLREAGASEQFF; DNA: TGTGCCAGCCTTAGGGAAGCGGGAGCGAGTGAGCAGTTCTTC
D: TRBD2; J: TRBJ2-1; V: TRBV24-1; size: -; CDR3: CATSDSDLAGVVSGEQFF; DNA: TGTGCCACCAGTGATTCTGATCTAGCGGGAGTGGTATCGGGTGAGCAGTTCTTC
D: -; J: TRBJ2-1; V: TRBV2; size: -; CDR3: CASSERAGNYNEQFF; DNA: TGTGCCAGCAGTGAAAGGGCAGGGAACTACAATGAGCAGTTCTTC
D: -; J: TRBJ2-3; V: TRBV2; size: once; CDR3: CASSEPVGTDTQYF; DNA: TGTGCCAGCAGTGAACCGGTGGGCACAGATACGCAGTATTTT
D: -; J: TRBJ1-6; V: TRBV5-1; size: -; CDR3: CASSRDGGNSPLHF; DNA: TGCGCCAGCAGTCGGGATGGGGGCAATTCACCCCTCCACTTT
D: -; J: TRBJ2-7; V: TRBV6-5; size: -; CDR3: CASSYSIWTQGHEQYF; DNA: TGTGCCAGCAGTTACTCGATTTGGACCCAGGGCCACGAGCAGTACTTC
D: -; J: TRBJ2-3; V: TRBV11-2; size: -; CDR3: CASSFMATDTQYF; DNA: TGTGCCAGCAGCTTTATGGCAACAGATACGCAGTATTTT
D: -; J: TRBJ2-3; V: TRBV6-1; size: -; CDR3: CASSSRVPDTQYF; DNA: TGTGCCAGCAGTTCCCGGGTTCCAGATACGCAGTATTTT
D: -; J: TRBJ2-5; V: TRBV27; size: -; CDR3: CASSAPGSVKETQYF; DNA: TGTGCCAGCAGTGCCCCGGGGAGCGTCAAAGAGACCCAGTACTTC
D: -; J: TRBJ2-7; V: TRBV6-6; size: -; CDR3: CASSRTTISYEQYF; DNA: TGTGCCAGCAGCCGTACAACAATCTCCTACGAGCAGTACTTC
D: -; J: TRBJ2-1; V: TRBV29-1; size: -; CDR3: CSVTPSKHEQFF; DNA: TGCAGCGTAACCCCTAGTAAGCATGAGCAGTTCTTC
D: -; J: TRBJ2-7; V: TRBV6-6; size: -; CDR3: CASSYGDTYEQYF; DNA: TGTGCCAGCAGTTACGGCGACACATACGAGCAGTACTTC
D: -; J: TRBJ1-2; V: TRBV27; size: -; CDR3: CASTPRQASDGYTF; DNA: TGTGCCAGCACCCCTAGACAGGCGTCGGATGGCTACACCTTC
D: TRBD1; J: TRBJ2-2; V: TRBV3-1/TRBV3-2; size: -; CDR3: CASSPRTGGNTGELFF; DNA: TGTGCCAGCAGCCCCCGGACAGGGGGGAACACCGGGGAGCTGTTTTTT
D: TRBD1; J: TRBJ2-7; V: TRBV5-1; size: -; CDR3: CASSLAGTGIYEQYF; DNA: TGCGCCAGCAGCTTGGCCGGGACAGGGATCTACGAGCAGTACTTC
D: -; J: TRBJ2-7; V: TRBV5-1; size: -; CDR3: CASSGGPGPFYEQYF; DNA: TGCGCCAGCAGCGGGGGCCCGGGACCCTTCTACGAGCAGTACTTC
D: TRBD1; J: TRBJ2-1; V: TRBV7-8; size: -; CDR3: CASSPDRGEEQFF; DNA: TGTGCCAGCAGCCCAGACAGGGGGGAAGAGCAGTTCTTC
D: TRBD2; J: TRBJ2-7; V: TRBV19; size: -; CDR3: CASSPGGGYEQYF; DNA: TGTGCCAGTAGTCCCGGGGGGGGGTACGAGCAGTACTTC
D: -; J: TRBJ2-7; V: TRBV5-1; size: -; CDR3: CASSPWGVQNEQYF; DNA: TGCGCCAGCAGCCCGTGGGGGGTTCAAAACGAGCAGTACTTC
D: -; J: TRBJ1-5; V: TRBV10-2; size: once; CDR3: CASSHQGSEPQHF; DNA: TGCGCCAGCAGCCATCAGGGGTCGGAGCCCCAGCATTTT
D: TRBD1; J: TRBJ2-1; V: TRBV28; size: -; CDR3: CASTSAGTANSYNEQFF; DNA: TGTGCCAGCACCTCAGCCGGGACAGCCAACTCCTACAATGAGCAGTTCTTC
D: -; J: TRBJ2-7; V: TRBV7-2; size: once; CDR3: CASSQEVGEQYF; DNA: TGTGCCAGCAGCCAAGAGGTCGGGGAGCAGTACTTC
D: -; J: TRBJ1-1; V: TRBV2; size: -; CDR3: CASTGMNTEAFF; DNA: TGTGCCAGCACGGGGATGAACACTGAAGCTTTCTTT
D: TRBD1; J: TRBJ2-5; V: TRBV30; size: -; CDR3: CAWSSNAAGGIRETQYF; DNA: TGTGCCTGGAGTTCAAACGCGGCAGGGGGCATCCGAGAGACCCAGTACTTC
D: -; J: TRBJ2-1; V: TRBV11-2; size: once; CDR3: CASEWRDSYNEQFF; DNA: TGTGCCAGCGAATGGCGGGACTCCTACAATGAGCAGTTCTTC
D: -; J: TRBJ2-7; V: TRBV6-5; size: -; CDR3: CASSKARAGEQYF; DNA: TGTGCCAGCAGTAAGGCCAGGGCAGGCGAGCAGTACTTC
D: -; J: TRBJ2-5; V: TRBV5-1; size: -; CDR3: CASSLGLTQETQYF; DNA: TGTGCCAGCAGCTTGGGCCTAACGCAAGAGACCCAGTACTTC